The 9 T cell receptor beta chains below all came from one sample that was sequenced in a study of CD4+ T cells in melanoma. Some clones are missing from TCRdb's copy, which holds only in-frame ones; the method was immunoSEQ multiplex PCR. Of some 110,000 clones in the sample, 92% were seen once. Sequencing was carried out using peripheral blood. The source of these receptors is a human donor with melanoma.

The chain joins TRBV28 to TRBJ1-2, with no clear D. V was trimmed by 2 bases and J by 4 bases, leaving 11 bases between them. This CDR3 spans 14 amino acids. CDR1 is MDHEN and CDR2 is SYDVKM in the germline V gene. This CDR3 reads CASSLVGRFYGYTF. The DNA of the CDR3 is TGTGCCAGCAGTTTAGTGGGGAGATTCTATGGCTACACCTTC.

The genes are TRBV19 and TRBJ2-7; 7 bases agree with TRBD1. The CDR3 sequence is 13 residues long. Per germline, CDR1 LNHDA and CDR2 SQIVND (reference sequence). The V gene end was trimmed by 6 bases and the J gene end by 5 bases; junction bases not matched to a gene: 7. CDR3 DNA sequence: TGTGCCAGTAGCCAGAACAGGGGAAACGAGCAGTACTTC. Its protein is CASSQNRGNEQYF. The full variable domain, with the rest looked up from reference TRBV19 and TRBJ2-7, is DGGITQSPKYLFRKEGQNVTLSCEQNLNHDAMYWYRQDPGQGLRLIYYSQIVNDFQKGDIAEGYSVSREKKESFPLTVTSAQKNPTAFYLCASSQNRGNEQYFGPGTRLTVT.

The chain joins TRBV27 to TRBJ2-7; D assignment may be TRBD1 or TRBD2 (5 bases each). V lost 5 bases, J lost 2 bases, and 13 bases lay in between. This CDR3 has 14 amino acids. Per germline, CDR1 MNHEY and CDR2 SMNVEV (reference sequence). This CDR3 is CASSPGRIPYEQYF. CDR3 in DNA: TGTGCCAGCAGTCCGGGACGGATACCCTACGAGCAGTACTTC.

The chain recombines TRBV9 with TRBJ2-3; TRBD2 matches at 8 bases. CDR3 length: 14 residues. After removal of 4 bases from V and 4 bases from J, the junction contained 5 bases not matched to a gene. Germline V gene lookup returns CDR1 SGDLS and CDR2 YYNGEE. The CDR3 loop is CASSQREYPDTQYF. The CDR3 region has the DNA TGTGCCAGCAGCCAGCGGGAGTACCCAGATACGCAGTATTTT.

The J gene is TRBJ2-5, the V gene TRBV28, with D perhaps TRBD1 or TRBD2 (6 bases each). Germline lookup yields CDR1 MDHEN and CDR2 SYDVKM. The V gene lost 3 bases and the J gene lost 4 bases, with 9 bases spanning the gap. CDR3 length: 13 residues. The CDR3: CASSLGGRETQYF. CDR3 nucleotide sequence: TGTGCCAGCAGTTTGGGGGGCCGAGAGACCCAGTACTTC.

V is TRBV5-1 and J is TRBJ2-5, with a weak D call TRBD1 (5 bases). V was cut by 3 bases and J by 7 bases, with 19 bases left in between. Germline CDR1 is SGHRS and CDR2 is YFSETQ. There are 15 residues in the CDR3. The CDR3 coding sequence is TGCGCCAGCAGCTCCGTTGCTGGACAAGGTGTGACCCAGTACTTC. It specifies CASSSVAGQGVTQYF.

The chain recombines TRBV5-1 with TRBJ2-7; 7 nucleotides line up with TRBD1. With 0 bases clipped from V and 4 bases from J, the junction kept 4 bases outside the gene matches. CDR1 and CDR2 (germline): SGHRS, YFSETQ. The CDR3 runs to 14 residues. CDR3 DNA sequence: TGCGCCAGCAGCTTGGAGACAGGGACATACGAGCAGTACTTC. This gives the protein CASSLETGTYEQYF. The whole variable domain, filled in from reference TRBV5-1 and TRBJ2-7, reads KAGVTQTPRYLIKTRGQQVTLSCSPISGHRSVSWYQQTPGQGLQFLFEYFSETQRNKGNFPGRFSGRQFSNSRSEMNVSTLELGDSALYLCASSLETGTYEQYFGPGTRLTVT.

The chain links TRBV6-5 to TRBJ2-7; TRBD1 matches 11 bases. The CDR3 loop spans 15 amino acids. With 6 bases clipped from V and 3 bases from J, the junction kept 7 bases outside the gene matches. CDR1 is MNHEY, CDR2 SVGAGI, per germline. Here the CDR3 reads CASSNGQGAVYEQYF. The CDR3 bases are TGTGCCAGCAGCAACGGACAGGGGGCTGTCTACGAGCAGTACTTC.

The rearrangement links TRBV5-1 to TRBJ2-7; D is undetermined. The CDR3 sequence is 15 residues long. Germline CDR1 and CDR2: SGHRS and YFSETQ. Trimming pared 0 bases from V and 3 bases from J, leaving 13 bases between. The DNA for the CDR3 is TGCGCCAGCAGCTTGGACCGCCCCCTACACTACGAGCAGTACTTC. Its protein product is CASSLDRPLHYEQYF. The full variable domain, in which reference TRBV5-1 and TRBJ2-7 provide the parts outside the CDR3, is KAGVTQTPRYLIKTRGQQVTLSCSPISGHRSVSWYQQTPGQGLQFLFEYFSETQRNKGNFPGRFSGRQFSNSRSEMNVSTLELGDSALYLCASSLDRPLHYEQYFGPGTRLTVT.